This T cell receptor (beta chain) was sequenced during a study of T cell clones after liver transplantation. Germline CDR1 is MGHRA and CDR2 is YSYEKL. With 4 bases clipped from V and 0 bases from J, the junction kept 11 bases outside the gene matches. The CDR3 runs to 17 residues. The data were produced by immunoSEQ multiplex PCR, yet TCRdb's version contains in-frame clones alone and is incomplete. The sample contains roughly 70,000 clones, 80% of which appear only once. The chain couples TRBV4-1 to TRBJ2-7, with 8 bases identical to TRBD2. This clonotype was obtained from a human donor who received a liver transplant. The source material was CD4+ T cells from blood, sampled before liver transplant. CDR3 amino acids: CASSLGLLAGGSYEQYF. The CDR3 DNA is TGCGCCAGCAGCCTGGGCCTCCTAGCGGGTGGCTCCTACGAGCAGTACTTC.